These 13 T cell receptor beta chains share one sample of origin, sequenced in a study of T-cell memory formation after mild COVID-19. From the 5' RACE reads, TCRdb called clonotypes with MiXCR, one entry per CDR3 protein. The repertoire holds over 130,000 distinct CDR3 sequences, with about 14% as singletons. Sequenced material: PBMCs or a T cell subset sorted from them (not recorded which). The source of these receptors is an adult woman who had mild COVID-19 (a few samples of this study predate the infection). Cell type and time point are not known.

The table lists this clonotype with many counts. The J gene is TRBJ1-2, the V gene TRBV4-2; 7 bases map to TRBD1. The CDR3 extends over 16 amino acids. Per the germline V gene, CDR1 is LGHNA and CDR2 is YNFKEQ. J gave up 6 bases and V 1 base, and 11 bases lay outside the gene matches. CDR3 nucleotides: TGTGCCAGCAGCCAAGTAAACAGGGGTATGGGAAATGGCTACACCTTC. Translating gives CASSQVNRGMGNGYTF.

This clonotype was seen just once. The chain is built from TRBV19 and TRBJ1-1; a possible D gene is TRBD1 (6 bases). This CDR3 is 13 amino acids long. V shed 5 bases and J shed 7 bases, with 14 bases lying between them. Germline CDR1 reads LNHDA; CDR2 reads SQIVND (reference sequence). In nucleotides, the CDR3 is TGTGCCAGTAGTCTGGGGGCACAGGGTGAAGCTTTCTTT. Translated, it gives CASSLGAQGEAFF.

This clonotype has at least ten counts. The J gene is TRBJ1-5, the V gene TRBV7-9; D is unresolved. Trimming removed 5 bases from V and 2 bases from J, with 7 bases in between. There are 13 residues in the CDR3. From germline, CDR1 is SEHNR and CDR2 FQNEAQ (reference sequence). CDR3 sequence: CASSPGGNQPQHF. Written as DNA, the CDR3 is TGTGCCAGCAGCCCCGGGGGCAATCAGCCCCAGCATTTT.

This clonotype was seen many times. This sequence joins TRBV4-1 and TRBJ2-7, with TRBD2 matching over 7 bases. Per the germline V gene, CDR1 is MGHRA and CDR2 is YSYEKL. CDR3 length: 15 residues. V lost 0 bases to trimming and J lost 2 bases; unmatched junction nucleotides: 4. The CDR3 loop is CASSQERESPYEQYF. CDR3 DNA: TGCGCCAGCAGCCAAGAGCGGGAGAGTCCCTACGAGCAGTACTTC.

This clonotype showed up just a few times. The chain carries TRBV7-2 and TRBJ2-7, with D unresolved. Per germline, CDR1 SGHTA and CDR2 FQGNSA. V dropped 4 bases and J dropped 0 bases, with 7 bases sitting between them. The length of the CDR3 is 13 residues. CDR3 coding DNA: TGTGCCAGCAGCTACGGGCTCTCCTACGAGCAGTACTTC. Translating it yields CASSYGLSYEQYF.

This clonotype was recorded a few times. This sequence joins TRBV7-9 and TRBJ1-1; D is possibly TRBD1 (5 bases). CDR1 and CDR2 (germline): SEHNR, FQNEAQ (reference sequence). CDR3 length: 16 amino acids. Trimming shortened V by 2 bases and J by 1 base, and 14 bases separated the two germline ends. The CDR3: CASSLLPGEGNTEAFF. For the CDR3, the DNA is TGTGCCAGCAGCTTACTCCCGGGGGAGGGGAACACTGAAGCTTTCTTT. The whole variable domain, remainder taken from reference TRBV7-9 and TRBJ1-1, is DTGVSQNPRHKITKRGQNVTFRCDPISEHNRLYWYRQTLGQGPEFLTYFQNEAQLEKSRLLSDRFSAERPKGSFSTLEIQRTEQGDSAMYLCASSLLPGEGNTEAFFGQGTRLTVV.

This clonotype has just a few counts. The genes are TRBV7-8 and TRBJ2-7, with D possibly being TRBD1 (8 bases). The CDR3 runs 15 residues. From germline, CDR1 is SGHVS and CDR2 FQNEAQ. The ends were cut back, 4 bases at V and 2 bases at J, with 15 bases in the middle. DNA for the CDR3: TGTGCCAGCAGCTCTCGGACAGGGACTACCTACGAGCAGTACTTC. Amino acid sequence: CASSSRTGTTYEQYF.

This clonotype was picked up many times. This chain joins TRBV7-9 and TRBJ2-2; TRBD1 matches at 10 bases. Germline V CDR1 and CDR2: SEHNR, FQNEAQ (reference sequence). V lost 6 bases and J lost 6; bases outside the gene matches: 7. The CDR3 totals 15 residues. Written as DNA, the CDR3 is TGTGCCAGCAGTTCCGGGACAGGGGCCCCCGGGGAGCTGTTTTTT. Protein product: CASSSGTGAPGELFF.

J is TRBJ1-3 and V is TRBV3-1, with D hard to call. There are 16 residues in the CDR3. V was trimmed by 1 base and J by 4 bases, leaving 14 bases between them. From germline, CDR1 is LGHDT and CDR2 YNNKEL (reference sequence). This chain's CDR3 is CASSQGPRNPGNTIYF. CDR3 coding DNA: TGTGCCAGCAGCCAAGGACCCAGGAATCCAGGAAACACCATATATTTT.

V gene TRBV21-1 combines with J gene TRBJ1-3; the table's D call of TRBD1 was not tested on the DNA. TRBV21-1 is termed a pseudogene. This CDR3 spans 17 amino acids. In DNA form, the CDR3 reads TGTGCCAGCAGCAAAGTTCGCAGACAGGTCTCTGGAAACACCATATATTTT. Amino acid sequence: CASSKVRRQVSGNTIYF.

The rearrangement links TRBV24-1 to TRBJ2-3, with no clear D. The V gene's germline CDR1 is KGHDR and CDR2 SFDVKD. The CDR3 is 13 residues long. V was shortened by 4 bases and J by 7 bases, with 11 bases between the two germline ends. This CDR3 is CATSETPSYTQYF. CDR3 DNA: TGTGCCACCAGTGAAACCCCAAGTTATACGCAGTATTTT.

This clonotype was picked up a small number of times. The rearrangement links TRBV4-2 to TRBJ2-1, with 12 bases lining up with TRBD2. CDR1 is LGHNA and CDR2 is YNFKEQ in the germline V gene. Germline trimming cut 3 bases from V and 5 bases from J; bases unmatched to any gene: 2. The CDR3 covers 15 residues. The CDR3, as DNA: TGTGCCAGCAGCCATCGACTAGCGGGGGACAATGAGCAGTTCTTC. The encoded protein is CASSHRLAGDNEQFF.

This clonotype has a handful of counts. This chain connects TRBV11-2 to TRBJ2-5; the D is unclear. This CDR3 is 15 amino acids long. Trimming stripped 5 bases from V and 4 bases from J, with 17 bases between. Germline loops: CDR1 SGHAT, CDR2 FQNNGV. CDR3 sequence (DNA): TGTGCCAGCAGCCATGGGCATAACTATGGAGAGACCCAGTACTTC. It codes for CASSHGHNYGETQYF.